The T cell receptor (beta chain) under discussion was sequenced for a study of blood T cell repertoires in COVID-19. The overall study: Some COVID-19 samples were acute and others convalescent; all came from the United States, Italy and Spain. From T cells, B-cell-depleted T cells, or PBMCs came the material, which was cDNA or gDNA.

Unmatched junction bases numbered 7, after V lost 5 bases and J lost 0 bases. Germline CDR1 and CDR2: LNHDA and SQIVND (reference sequence). The length of the CDR3 is 18 residues. The protocol was immunoSEQ multiplex PCR, while the TCRdb copy is restricted to in-frame clones and leaves out a portion. The repertoire holds about 180,000 clones, with roughly nine tenths as singletons. This chain links TRBV19 with TRBJ2-6; 10 nucleotides match TRBD2. The receptor was derived from a man aged 45-65 years with acute or convalescent COVID-19. The specimen sequenced was peripheral blood. In DNA, the CDR3 is TGTGCCAGTAGTGCCAGACTAGCGGGTTCCTCTGGGGCCAACGTCCTGACTTTC. Its protein is CASSARLAGSSGANVLTF.